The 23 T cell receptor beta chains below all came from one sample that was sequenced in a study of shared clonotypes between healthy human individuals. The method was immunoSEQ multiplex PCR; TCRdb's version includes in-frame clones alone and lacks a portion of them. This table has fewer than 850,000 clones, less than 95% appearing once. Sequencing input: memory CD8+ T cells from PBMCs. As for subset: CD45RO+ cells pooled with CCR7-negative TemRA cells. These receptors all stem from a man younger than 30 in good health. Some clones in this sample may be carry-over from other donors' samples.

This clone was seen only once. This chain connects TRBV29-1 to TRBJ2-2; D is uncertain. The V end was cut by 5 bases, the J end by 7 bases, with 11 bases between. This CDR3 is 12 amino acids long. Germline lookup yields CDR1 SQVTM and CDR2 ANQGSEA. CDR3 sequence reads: CSVTSGVGELFF. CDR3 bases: TGCAGCGTTACCTCCGGTGTCGGGGAGCTGTTTTTT.

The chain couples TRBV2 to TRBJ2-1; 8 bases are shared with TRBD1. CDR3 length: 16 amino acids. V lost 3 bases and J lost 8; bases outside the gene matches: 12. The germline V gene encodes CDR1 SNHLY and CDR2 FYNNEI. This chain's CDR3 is CASSEGGQGGGDEQFF. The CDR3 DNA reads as TGTGCCAGCAGTGAGGGAGGACAGGGTGGAGGTGATGAGCAGTTCTTC.

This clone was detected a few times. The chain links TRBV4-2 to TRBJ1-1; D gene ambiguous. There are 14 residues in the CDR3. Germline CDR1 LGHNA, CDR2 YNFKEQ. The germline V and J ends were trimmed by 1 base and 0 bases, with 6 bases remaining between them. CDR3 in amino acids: CASSQVGVNTEAFF. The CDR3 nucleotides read TGTGCCAGCAGCCAAGTCGGGGTGAACACTGAAGCTTTCTTT.

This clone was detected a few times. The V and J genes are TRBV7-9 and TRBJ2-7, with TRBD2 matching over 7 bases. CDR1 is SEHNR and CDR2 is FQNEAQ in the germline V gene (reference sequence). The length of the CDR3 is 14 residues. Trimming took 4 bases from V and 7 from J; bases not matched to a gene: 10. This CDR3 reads CASSYGGRPFEQYF. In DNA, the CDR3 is TGTGCCAGCAGCTACGGCGGGAGACCATTTGAGCAGTACTTC.

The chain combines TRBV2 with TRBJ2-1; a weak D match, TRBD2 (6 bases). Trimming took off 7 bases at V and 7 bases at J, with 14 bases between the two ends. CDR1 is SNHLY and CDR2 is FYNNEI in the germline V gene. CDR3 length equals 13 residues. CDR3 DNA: TGTGCCAGCACCAAACTAGCAAGTAATGAGCAGTTCTTC. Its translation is CASTKLASNEQFF.

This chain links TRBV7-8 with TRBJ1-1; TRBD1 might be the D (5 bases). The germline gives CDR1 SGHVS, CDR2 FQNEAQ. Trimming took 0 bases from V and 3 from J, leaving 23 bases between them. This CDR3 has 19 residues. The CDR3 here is CASSLAVRGDYRMDTEAFF. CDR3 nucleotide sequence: TGTGCCAGCAGCTTAGCGGTTCGTGGGGACTATAGAATGGACACTGAAGCTTTCTTT.

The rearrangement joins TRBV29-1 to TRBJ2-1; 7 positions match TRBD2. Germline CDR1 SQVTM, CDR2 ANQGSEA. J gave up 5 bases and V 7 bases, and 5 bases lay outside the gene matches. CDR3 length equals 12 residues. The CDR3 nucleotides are TGCAGCGCCGCACTAGCGAACAATGAGCAGTTCTTC. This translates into CSAALANNEQFF.

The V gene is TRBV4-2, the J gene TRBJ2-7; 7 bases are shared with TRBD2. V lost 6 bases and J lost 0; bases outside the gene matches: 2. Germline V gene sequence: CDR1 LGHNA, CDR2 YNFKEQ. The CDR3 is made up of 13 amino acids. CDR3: CASRGGSSYEQYF. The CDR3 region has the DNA TGTGCCAGCAGGGGGGGGAGCTCCTACGAGCAGTACTTC.

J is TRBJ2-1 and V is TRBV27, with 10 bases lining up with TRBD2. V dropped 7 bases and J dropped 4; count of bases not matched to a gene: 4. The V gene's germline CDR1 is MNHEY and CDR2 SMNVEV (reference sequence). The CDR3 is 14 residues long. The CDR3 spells CASKKREGYNEQFF. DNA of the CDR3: TGTGCCAGCAAAAAGCGGGAGGGATACAATGAGCAGTTCTTC.

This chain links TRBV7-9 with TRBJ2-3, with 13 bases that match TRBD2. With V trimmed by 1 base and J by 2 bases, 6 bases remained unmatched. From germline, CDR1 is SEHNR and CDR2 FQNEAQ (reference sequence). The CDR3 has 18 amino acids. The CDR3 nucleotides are TGTGCCAGCAGCTTAGTAACTAGCGGGAGGGGGCCCACAGATACGCAGTATTTT. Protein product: CASSLVTSGRGPTDTQYF.

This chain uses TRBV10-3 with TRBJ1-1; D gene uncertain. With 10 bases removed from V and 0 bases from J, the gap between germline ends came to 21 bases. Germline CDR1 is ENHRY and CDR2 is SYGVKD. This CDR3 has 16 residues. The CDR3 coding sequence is TGTGCCACAACACTTCTTGCGGGCTCGATGAACACTGAAGCTTTCTTT. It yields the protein CATTLLAGSMNTEAFF.

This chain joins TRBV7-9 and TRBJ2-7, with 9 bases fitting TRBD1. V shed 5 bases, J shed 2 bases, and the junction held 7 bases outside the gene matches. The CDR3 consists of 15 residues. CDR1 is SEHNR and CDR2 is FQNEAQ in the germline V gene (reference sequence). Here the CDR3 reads CASSPLTGGTYEQYF. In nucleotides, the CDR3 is TGTGCCAGCAGCCCGCTGACAGGGGGAACCTACGAGCAGTACTTC.

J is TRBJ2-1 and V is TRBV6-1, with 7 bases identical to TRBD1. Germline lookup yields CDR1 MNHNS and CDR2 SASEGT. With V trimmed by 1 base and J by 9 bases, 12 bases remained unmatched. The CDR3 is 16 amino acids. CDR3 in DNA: TGTGCCAGCAGTGAAGGGATTAGGGGGCTAGAGGGTGAGCAGTTCTTC. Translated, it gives CASSEGIRGLEGEQFF.

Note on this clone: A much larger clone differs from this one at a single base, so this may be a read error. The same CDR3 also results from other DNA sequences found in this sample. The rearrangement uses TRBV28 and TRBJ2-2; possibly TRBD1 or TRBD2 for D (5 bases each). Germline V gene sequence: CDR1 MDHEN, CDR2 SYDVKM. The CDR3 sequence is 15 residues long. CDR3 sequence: CASSPIAGTTGELFF. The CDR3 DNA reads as TGTGCCAGCAGCCCCATAGCAGGGACCACCGGGGAGCTGTTCTTT.

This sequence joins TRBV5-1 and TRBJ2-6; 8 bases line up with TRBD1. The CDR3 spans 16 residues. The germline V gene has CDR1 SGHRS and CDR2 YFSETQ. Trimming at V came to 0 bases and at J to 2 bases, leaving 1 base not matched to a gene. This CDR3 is CASSLDRGAGANVLTF. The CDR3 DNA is TGCGCCAGCAGCTTGGACAGGGGGGCTGGGGCCAACGTCCTGACTTTC.

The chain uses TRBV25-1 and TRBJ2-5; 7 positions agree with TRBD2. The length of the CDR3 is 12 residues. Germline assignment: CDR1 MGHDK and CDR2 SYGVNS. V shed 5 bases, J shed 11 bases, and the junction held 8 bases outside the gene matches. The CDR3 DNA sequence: TGTGCCAGCAGTTGGGAGGGTAGTGAGCAGTACTTC. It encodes CASSWEGSEQYF.

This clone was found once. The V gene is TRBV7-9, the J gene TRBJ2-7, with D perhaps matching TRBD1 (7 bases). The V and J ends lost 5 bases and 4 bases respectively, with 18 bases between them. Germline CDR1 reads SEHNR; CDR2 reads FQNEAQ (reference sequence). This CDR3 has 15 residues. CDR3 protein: CASSPPARGRYEQYF. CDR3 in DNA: TGTGCCAGCAGCCCCCCGGCCAGGGGGAGGTACGAGCAGTACTTC.

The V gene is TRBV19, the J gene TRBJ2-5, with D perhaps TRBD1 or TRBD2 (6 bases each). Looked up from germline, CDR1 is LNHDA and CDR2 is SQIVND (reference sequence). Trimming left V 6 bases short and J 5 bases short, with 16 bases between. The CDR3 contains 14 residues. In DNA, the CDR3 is TGTGCCAGTAGATCCGTCGGGGGCTTGGAGACCCAGTACTTC. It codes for CASRSVGGLETQYF.

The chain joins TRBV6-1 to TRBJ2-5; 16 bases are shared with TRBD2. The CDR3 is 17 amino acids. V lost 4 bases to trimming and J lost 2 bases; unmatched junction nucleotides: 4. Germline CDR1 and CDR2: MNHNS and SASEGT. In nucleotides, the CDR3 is TGTGCCAGCAGTGCCGGGACTAGCGGGGGGGAGCAAGAGACCCAGTACTTC. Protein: CASSAGTSGGEQETQYF.

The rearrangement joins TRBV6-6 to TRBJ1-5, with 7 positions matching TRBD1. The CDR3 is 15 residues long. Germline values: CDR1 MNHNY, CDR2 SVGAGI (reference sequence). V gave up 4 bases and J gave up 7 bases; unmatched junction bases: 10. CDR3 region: CASSFELRGEQPQHF. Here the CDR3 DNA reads TGTGCCAGCAGTTTCGAACTCAGGGGGGAACAGCCCCAGCATTTT.

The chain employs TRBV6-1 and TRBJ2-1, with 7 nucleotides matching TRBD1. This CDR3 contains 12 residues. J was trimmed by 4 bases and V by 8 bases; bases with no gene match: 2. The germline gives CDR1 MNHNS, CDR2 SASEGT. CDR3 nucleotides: TGTGCCAGCGGACAGGTTTACAATGAGCAGTTCTTC. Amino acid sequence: CASGQVYNEQFF.

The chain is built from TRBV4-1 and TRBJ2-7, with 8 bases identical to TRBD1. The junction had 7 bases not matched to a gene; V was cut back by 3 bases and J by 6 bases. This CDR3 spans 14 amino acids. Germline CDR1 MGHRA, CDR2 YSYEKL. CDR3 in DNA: TGCGCCAGCAGCCAGGCGGACAGGGCGAGCGAGCAGTACTTC. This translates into CASSQADRASEQYF.

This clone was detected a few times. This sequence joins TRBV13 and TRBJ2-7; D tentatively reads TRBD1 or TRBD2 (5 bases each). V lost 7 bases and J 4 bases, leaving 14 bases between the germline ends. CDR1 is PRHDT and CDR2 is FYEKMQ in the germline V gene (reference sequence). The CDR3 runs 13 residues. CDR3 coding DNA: TGTGCCAGCACCATAGGGACCCAATACGAGCAGTACTTC. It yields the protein CASTIGTQYEQYF.